This section outlines one T cell receptor (beta chain) sequence together with its context. This sequence may be a read error, since a much larger clone differs from it by one base. There are 16 residues in the CDR3. The V gene's germline CDR1 is MRHNA and CDR2 SNTAGT. V lost 4 bases, J lost 4 bases, and 16 bases lay in between. The sample belongs to a study of T cells after yellow fever vaccination. Overall study context: Markers CD3, CD45RA, CCR7 and CD95 served to sort the EM, EMRA, CM and Tscm memory subsets. Study-wide points: Few clonotypes appeared in both CD4 and CD8 compartments.

TCRdb recomputed calls from the 5' RACE reads with MiXCR, one row per CDR3 protein. The table shows tens of thousands of distinct CDR3 sequences, with more than 9% occurring only once. The chain uses TRBV6-4 and TRBJ2-2; TRBD1 is a possible D gene (5 bases). The sequencing used PBMCs, either bulk or a sorted T-cell subset (CD4+, CD8+, memory, or dextramer-sorted; not recorded which), collected approximately 15 days after the first yellow fever vaccination. The clonotype originates from a man aged 18 to 29 who received the YFV17D yellow fever vaccine. The DNA for the CDR3 is TGTGCCAGCAGTGTATCCACCCAGGGCTGCACCGGGGAGCTGTTTTTT. It yields the protein CASSVSTQGCTGELFF.